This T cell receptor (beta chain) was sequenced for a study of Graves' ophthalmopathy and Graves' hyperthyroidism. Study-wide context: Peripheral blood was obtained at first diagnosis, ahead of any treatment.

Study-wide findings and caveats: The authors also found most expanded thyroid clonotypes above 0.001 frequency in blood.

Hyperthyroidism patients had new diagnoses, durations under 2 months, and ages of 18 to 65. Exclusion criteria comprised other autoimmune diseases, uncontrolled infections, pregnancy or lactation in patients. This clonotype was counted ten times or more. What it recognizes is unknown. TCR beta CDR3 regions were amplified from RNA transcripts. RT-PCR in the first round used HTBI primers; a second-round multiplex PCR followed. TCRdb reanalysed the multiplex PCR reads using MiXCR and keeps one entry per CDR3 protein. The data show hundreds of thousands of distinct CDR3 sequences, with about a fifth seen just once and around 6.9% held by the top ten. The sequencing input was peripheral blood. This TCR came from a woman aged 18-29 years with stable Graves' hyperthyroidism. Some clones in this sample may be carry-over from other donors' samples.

CDR3 nucleotides: TGTGCCAGCAGTCCCCGGGGCAGCGGTTACGGCTACACCTTC. It is translated as CASSPRGSGYGYTF. J is TRBJ1-2 and V is TRBV27; D possibly corresponds to TRBD1 (5 bases). CDR3 length: 14 amino acids. V shed 5 bases and J shed 8 bases, with 18 bases lying between them. CDR1 MNHEY and CDR2 SMNVEV come from the germline V gene (reference sequence).